The next 30 T cell receptor beta chains were all read from a single sample in a study of T cell responses to AZD1222 COVID-19 vaccine (dated by TCRdb to the early 2020s). Per the publication, the time point label means: baseline before first vaccination. The intended sense of this specimen's treatment or condition label: meningococcal conjugate vaccine given as trial control. Libraries were made using the immunoSEQ multiplex PCR assay. Sourced from immuneACCESS, this table was stored by TCRdb with only in-frame sequences that have V and J called. A share of the clones is absent; for the studies checked, an unresolved V gene accounts for under half, and the remainder has no known explanation. For this sample the table gives tens of thousands of clones, of which roughly three quarters were detected only once. The ten largest make up around 20% of the sample. Sequences were derived from peripheral blood, sampled on day 0 of MenACWY control vaccination. These receptors were collected from an adult in good health.

V is TRBV28 and J is TRBJ2-3; TRBD1 aligns across 7 bases. The CDR3 is 13 amino acids. Trimming removed 6 bases from V and 6 bases from J; junction bases left unmatched: 6. The germline V gene encodes CDR1 MDHEN and CDR2 SYDVKM. CDR3 sequence (DNA): TGTGCCAGCAGCAAGGGGGCCGCTGATACGCAGTATTTT. It is translated as CASSKGAADTQYF. The variable domain in full, with the rest retrieved from reference TRBV28 and TRBJ2-3, is DVKVTQSSRYLVKRTGEKVFLECVQDMDHENMFWYRQDPGLGLRLIYFSYDVKMKEKGDIPEGYSVSREKKERFSLILESASTNQTSMYLCASSKGAADTQYFGPGTRLTVL.

This clone came up a few times. The V call is TRBV7-2, the J call TRBJ2-5; 10 bases are a match to TRBD2. This CDR3 has 16 residues. The V and J ends lost 1 base and 1 base, in that order; junction bases with no gene match: 3. Per the germline V gene, CDR1 is SGHTA and CDR2 is FQGNSA. This chain's CDR3 is CASSLGSGRIQETQYF. In nucleotides, the CDR3 is TGTGCCAGCAGCTTAGGTAGCGGGAGGATCCAAGAGACCCAGTACTTC. Combining the CDR3 with reference TRBV7-2 and TRBJ2-5 gives the whole variable domain GAGVSQSPSNKVTEKGKDVELRCDPISGHTALYWYRQSLGQGLEFLIYFQGNSAPDKSGLPSDRFSAERTGGSVSTLTIQRTQQEDSAVYLCASSLGSGRIQETQYFGPGTRLLVL.

The chain links TRBV19 to TRBJ2-1; 13 nucleotides match TRBD2. The junction had 8 bases not matched to a gene; V was cut back by 10 bases and J by 2 bases. This CDR3 is built from 16 residues. The germline gives CDR1 LNHDA, CDR2 SQIVND (reference sequence). The DNA for the CDR3 is TGTGCCACAGACCGGACTAGCGGGGGTGCCTACAATGAGCAGTTCTTC. Its translation: CATDRTSGGAYNEQFF.

This chain links TRBV10-1 with TRBJ2-1; D is perhaps TRBD1 (5 bases). Between the trimmed V and J ends, which lost 5 bases and 4 bases, there was a span of 9 bases. Looked up from germline, CDR1 is WNHNN and CDR2 is SYGVQD (reference sequence). This CDR3 spans 13 amino acids. This chain's CDR3 is CASSPGHYNEQFF. CDR3 sequence (DNA): TGCGCCAGCAGTCCCGGACATTACAATGAGCAGTTCTTC.

This clone was observed once. The genes are TRBV5-4 and TRBJ2-1, with D possibly TRBD2 on 7 matching bases. V was pared by 0 bases and J by 2 bases, with 12 bases between. Germline assignment: CDR1 SGHNT and CDR2 YYREEE (reference sequence). CDR3 length equals 16 residues. The chain's CDR3 is CASSLGGGGPYNEQFF. CDR3 nucleotide sequence: TGTGCCAGCAGCTTGGGCGGCGGGGGCCCCTACAATGAGCAGTTCTTC. The variable domain in full, with the rest retrieved from reference TRBV5-4 and TRBJ2-1, is ETGVTQSPTHLIKTRGQQVTLRCSSQSGHNTVSWYQQALGQGPQFIFQYYREEENGRGNFPPRFSGLQFPNYSSELNVNALELDDSALYLCASSLGGGGPYNEQFFGPGTRLTVL.

The chain carries TRBV5-1 and TRBJ2-3; D unclear. The CDR3 contains 11 residues. V dropped 4 bases and J dropped 1 base, with 1 base sitting between them. Looked up from germline, CDR1 is SGHRS and CDR2 is YFSETQ. The CDR3 spells CASSRTDTQYF. The DNA for the CDR3 is TGCGCCAGCAGCCGCACAGATACGCAGTATTTT.

The genes are TRBV28 and TRBJ2-2; D is undetermined. Trimming pared 7 bases from V and 5 bases from J, leaving 5 bases between. The CDR3 totals 11 residues. The germline CDR1 and CDR2 sequences are MDHEN and SYDVKM. The CDR3 nucleotides read TGTGCCAGCACCTCAACCGGGGAGCTGTTTTTT. It yields the protein CASTSTGELFF.

V usage is TRBV29-1 and J usage is TRBJ1-1; TRBD1 might be the D (5 bases). Germline V lookup: CDR1 SQVTM, CDR2 ANQGSEA. V was trimmed by 4 bases and J by 7 bases, leaving 16 bases between them. The length of the CDR3 is 13 residues. CDR3 bases: TGCAGCGTTGCCTCAACCGGGGGGAGTGAAGCTTTCTTT. Translated: CSVASTGGSEAFF.

This clone came up a few times. The chain joins TRBV7-9 to TRBJ1-2; possibly TRBD1 for D (5 bases). The length of the CDR3 is 15 residues. Deletions cut 1 base from V and 5 bases from J, with 14 bases between. CDR1 is SEHNR, CDR2 FQNEAQ, per germline (reference sequence). The DNA of the CDR3 is TGTGCCAGCAGCTTAGAGGGTCCAGGGAGGTATGGCTACACCTTC. Residues: CASSLEGPGRYGYTF.

This chain connects TRBV27 to TRBJ2-7, with a tentative D call TRBD2 (6 bases). With 6 bases removed from V and 4 bases from J, the gap between germline ends came to 16 bases. The germline V gene encodes CDR1 MNHEY and CDR2 SMNVEV (reference sequence). This CDR3 has 14 amino acids. CDR3 amino acids: CASSRRGSIYEQYF. CDR3 in DNA: TGTGCCAGCAGCCGTCGGGGGTCTATATACGAGCAGTACTTC.

The chain recombines TRBV5-1 with TRBJ2-1; D gene unclear. The CDR3 runs 15 residues. The V and J ends lost 3 bases and 1 base respectively, with 11 bases between them. The germline gives CDR1 SGHRS, CDR2 YFSETQ. The CDR3 loop reads CASSSSTESYNEQFF. DNA for the CDR3: TGCGCCAGCAGCTCAAGTACAGAATCCTACAATGAGCAGTTCTTC.

J is TRBJ2-3 and V is TRBV7-2; TRBD1 matches at 9 bases. CDR1 SGHTA and CDR2 FQGNSA come from the germline V gene. The CDR3 runs to 15 residues. With V trimmed by 5 bases and J by 4 bases, 7 bases remained unmatched. CDR3 bases: TGTGCCAGCAGCGGGCGGGACAGGGCCCCAGATACGCAGTATTTT. Residues: CASSGRDRAPDTQYF.

This chain connects TRBV3-1 (or the pseudogene TRBV3-2) to TRBJ1-5; TRBD1 might be the D (5 bases). CDR1 is LGHDT and CDR2 is YNNKEL in the germline V gene (reference sequence). This CDR3 has 14 residues. V was cut by 0 bases and J by 9 bases, with 12 bases left in between. The CDR3 loop reads CASSQDLSGTPQHF. As DNA, the CDR3 is TGTGCCAGCAGCCAAGATCTTTCAGGGACGCCCCAGCATTTT.

Notes on this clone: Other DNA sequences from this sample encode an identical CDR3 as well. The chain recombines TRBV18 with TRBJ2-2; D perhaps matches TRBD2 (5 bases). Germline loops: CDR1 KGHSH, CDR2 LQKENI. Trimming pared 3 bases from V and 2 bases from J, leaving 7 bases between. This CDR3 region has 14 residues. CDR3 amino acids: CASSPDSNTGELFF. The CDR3 DNA sequence: TGTGCCAGCTCACCGGACTCAAACACCGGGGAGCTGTTTTTT.

This clone was seen only a few times. CDR3 nucleotides: TGTGCCAGCGGTTTCCGGGCCGACAATCAGCCCCAGCATTTT. It specifies CASGFRADNQPQHF. This chain links TRBV6-5 with TRBJ1-5; D is unresolved. Trimming removed 8 bases at V and 3 bases at J, with 14 bases between. The CDR3 loop spans 14 amino acids. The germline gives CDR1 MNHEY, CDR2 SVGAGI.

The chain recombines TRBV19 with TRBJ1-4; D perhaps matches TRBD1 (5 bases). The CDR3 runs 14 residues. The ends were cut back, 7 bases at V and 8 bases at J, with 17 bases in the middle. Looked up from germline, CDR1 is LNHDA and CDR2 is SQIVND (reference sequence). The CDR3 region has the DNA TGTGCCAGTACAACGACAGCACTGAGCGAAAAACTGTTTTTT. Its translation: CASTTTALSEKLFF. Looking up the rest from reference TRBV19 and TRBJ1-4 gives the full variable domain: DGGITQSPKYLFRKEGQNVTLSCEQNLNHDAMYWYRQDPGQGLRLIYYSQIVNDFQKGDIAEGYSVSREKKESFPLTVTSAQKNPTAFYLCASTTTALSEKLFFGSGTQLSVL.

The chain is built from TRBV6-1 and TRBJ2-3; perhaps TRBD2 as D (5 bases). Per the germline V gene, CDR1 is MNHNS and CDR2 is SASEGT. V lost 2 bases, J lost 4 bases, and 16 bases lay in between. The CDR3 covers 16 residues. The CDR3, as DNA: TGTGCCAGCAGTGAATCGATAGCGAAAGGATCAGATACGCAGTATTTT. It is translated as CASSESIAKGSDTQYF.

The chain recombines TRBV10-3 with TRBJ1-2; no definite D call. From germline, CDR1 is ENHRY and CDR2 SYGVKD. This CDR3 has 15 residues. V shed 2 bases and J shed 0 bases, with 10 bases lying between them. The CDR3 sequence is CAISEEAASNYGYTF. DNA for the CDR3: TGTGCCATCAGTGAGGAGGCAGCATCTAACTATGGCTACACCTTC.

The V gene is TRBV29-1, the J gene TRBJ1-2; weak D call: TRBD1 (6 bases). Per the germline V gene, CDR1 is SQVTM and CDR2 is ANQGSEA. With 5 bases removed from V and 7 bases from J, the gap between germline ends came to 14 bases. The CDR3 sequence is 12 residues long. The CDR3 bases are TGCAGCGTTACACAGGGTGGGTCTGGCTACACCTTC. Translated, it gives CSVTQGGSGYTF. The full variable domain, with the rest looked up from reference TRBV29-1 and TRBJ1-2, is SAVISQKPSRDICQRGTSLTIQCQVDSQVTMMFWYRQQPGQSLTLIATANQGSEATYESGFVIDKFPISRPNLTFSTLTVSNMSPEDSSIYLCSVTQGGSGYTFGSGTRLTVV.

In DNA, the CDR3 is TGTGCCAGCAGTTCGGGCCTCAAGGGGACTGAAGCTTTCTTT. Translated: CASSSGLKGTEAFF. The chain recombines TRBV28 with TRBJ1-1, with TRBD1 as a possible D gene (5 bases). With 4 bases removed from V and 5 bases from J, the gap between germline ends came to 14 bases. The CDR3 runs to 14 residues. Germline V gene sequence: CDR1 MDHEN, CDR2 SYDVKM.

This sequence joins TRBV5-1 and TRBJ2-3, with TRBD1 matching 7 bases. The CDR3 runs 15 residues. The V segment lost 4 bases and the J segment 3 bases; nucleotides outside the gene matches: 8. Per the germline V gene, CDR1 is SGHRS and CDR2 is YFSETQ. CDR3 coding DNA: TGCGCCAGCAGCCTAGGGACAGCTAGAACAGATACGCAGTATTTT. Protein product: CASSLGTARTDTQYF.

The rearrangement joins TRBV24-1 to TRBJ2-2; D possibly corresponds to TRBD2 (5 bases). V gave up 0 bases and J gave up 0 bases, with 10 bases separating them. The CDR3 runs 17 residues. Germline-derived CDR1 and CDR2 are KGHDR and SFDVKD. DNA of the CDR3: TGTGCCACCAGTGATTTGCTACGGGATGCGAACACCGGGGAGCTGTTTTTT. As protein: CATSDLLRDANTGELFF.

The rearrangement links TRBV19 to TRBJ1-1, with a possible D match to TRBD1 (5 bases). The V gene's germline CDR1 is LNHDA and CDR2 SQIVND (reference sequence). This CDR3 has 14 amino acids. The V and J ends lost 1 base and 6 bases respectively, with 12 bases between them. The CDR3 bases are TGTGCCAGTAGTATAGCCCTGGGGCAATCTGAAGCTTTCTTT. This codes for CASSIALGQSEAFF.

This chain connects TRBV6-5 to TRBJ2-3; 8 bases map to TRBD1. The V gene end was trimmed by 6 bases and the J gene end by 4 bases; junction bases not matched to a gene: 6. Germline V gene data show CDR1 as MNHEY and CDR2 as SVGAGI. This CDR3 comprises 14 residues. CDR3 in DNA: TGTGCCAGCAGGATCAGGGGGCGGCCAGATACGCAGTATTTT. Translated, it gives CASRIRGRPDTQYF.

The genes are TRBV4-2 and TRBJ2-3; 10 nucleotides align to TRBD2. The CDR3 has 17 residues. Germline CDR1 LGHNA, CDR2 YNFKEQ. Trimming at V came to 3 bases and at J to 5 bases, leaving 11 bases not matched to a gene. CDR3 nucleotide sequence: TGTGCCAGCAGCCAGAGGGGCCTAGCGGGAGTAAAAGATACGCAGTATTTT. Residues: CASSQRGLAGVKDTQYF.

The V gene is TRBV30, the J gene TRBJ1-2; tentative D call: TRBD1 (6 bases). This CDR3 spans 16 amino acids. Per the germline V gene, CDR1 is GTSNPN and CDR2 is SVGIG (reference sequence). V was cut by 0 bases and J by 9 bases, with 23 bases left in between. The CDR3 spells CAWSVPVGGTTSSYTF. CDR3 bases: TGTGCCTGGAGTGTCCCGGTAGGGGGGACAACTAGCAGCTACACCTTC.

The CDR3 region is CASSLGLAGGEQYF. The CDR3 bases are TGTGCCAGCAGTTTGGGACTGGCGGGCGGCGAGCAGTACTTC. The chain combines TRBV28 with TRBJ2-7; TRBD2 is a possible D gene (6 bases). Germline V CDR1 and CDR2: MDHEN, SYDVKM. The CDR3 covers 14 residues. Trimming cost V 3 bases and J 6 bases, with 15 bases left between them.

The V call is TRBV4-2, the J call TRBJ1-1; a possible D gene is TRBD1 (6 bases). V was pared by 5 bases and J by 1 base, with 14 bases between. The CDR3 length is 15 residues. The germline gives CDR1 LGHNA, CDR2 YNFKEQ. CDR3 nucleotides: TGTGCCAGCAGCAGGGCAGGGGCTGGGAACACTGAAGCTTTCTTT. Translated, it gives CASSRAGAGNTEAFF.

A single count supports this clone. This chain connects TRBV18 to TRBJ2-7, with 7 positions matching TRBD1. The CDR3 has 14 residues. V lost 2 bases to trimming and J lost 5 bases; unmatched junction nucleotides: 6. The germline CDR1 and CDR2 sequences are KGHSH and LQKENI. CDR3 DNA sequence: TGTGCCAGCTCACCATACCGGACAGGCCACGAGCAGTACTTC. Amino acids: CASSPYRTGHEQYF.

The V and J genes are TRBV4-1 and TRBJ1-3, with D tentatively TRBD1 (5 bases). Germline V lookup: CDR1 MGHRA, CDR2 YSYEKL. The ends were cut back, 2 bases at V and 0 bases at J, with 17 bases in the middle. CDR3 size: 18 residues. The CDR3 nucleotides read TGCGCCAGCAGCCAATATGAAGCAGGGAGTTACTCTGGAAACACCATATATTTT. It is translated as CASSQYEAGSYSGNTIYF.